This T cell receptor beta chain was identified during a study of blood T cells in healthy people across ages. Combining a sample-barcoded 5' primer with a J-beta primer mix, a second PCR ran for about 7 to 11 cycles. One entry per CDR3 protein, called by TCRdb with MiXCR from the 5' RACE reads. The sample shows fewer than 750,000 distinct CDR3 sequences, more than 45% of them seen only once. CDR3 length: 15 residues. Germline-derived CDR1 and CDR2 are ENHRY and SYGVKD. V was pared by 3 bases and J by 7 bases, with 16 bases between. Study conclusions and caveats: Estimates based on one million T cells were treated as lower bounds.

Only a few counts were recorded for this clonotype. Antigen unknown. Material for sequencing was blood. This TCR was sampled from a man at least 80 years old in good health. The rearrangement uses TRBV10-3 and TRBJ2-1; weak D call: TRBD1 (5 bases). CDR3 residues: CAISDSRQGLNEQFF. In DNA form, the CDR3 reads TGTGCCATCAGTGATTCCAGGCAGGGCCTGAATGAGCAGTTCTTC.